This TCR beta chain comes out of a study of blood T cell repertoires in COVID-19. Germline V CDR1 and CDR2: MNHEY, SVGAGI. The CDR3 runs to 16 residues. Trimming cost V 0 bases and J 0 bases, with 12 bases left between them. In the authors' methods: The assay estimated nucleated cells by amplifying reference gene primers. The data were produced by immunoSEQ multiplex PCR, yet TCRdb's version contains in-frame clones alone and is incomplete. The DNA gave D and trimming, while V, J and clone size come from that table. The table records just over 250,000 clones, about 89% of them present only once. The receptor was isolated from a man between 40 and 49 years old who had recovered from COVID-19. The rearrangement uses TRBV6-5 and TRBJ2-7; a possible D gene is TRBD2 (5 bases). Sequenced input: peripheral blood. CDR3 amino acids: CASSYSSGLSSYEQYF. The CDR3 coding sequence is TGTGCCAGCAGTTACTCCAGCGGATTAAGCTCCTACGAGCAGTACTTC.